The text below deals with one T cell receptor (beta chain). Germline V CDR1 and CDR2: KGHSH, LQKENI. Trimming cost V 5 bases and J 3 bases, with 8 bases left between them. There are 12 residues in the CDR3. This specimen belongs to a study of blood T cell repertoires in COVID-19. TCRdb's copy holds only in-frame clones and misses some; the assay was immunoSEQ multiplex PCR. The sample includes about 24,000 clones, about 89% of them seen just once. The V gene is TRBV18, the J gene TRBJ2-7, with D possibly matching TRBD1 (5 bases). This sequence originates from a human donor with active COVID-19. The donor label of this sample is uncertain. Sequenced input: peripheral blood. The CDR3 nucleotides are TGTGCCAGCTCATCTCAGGGCTACGAGCAGTACTTC. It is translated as CASSSQGYEQYF.